This T cell receptor (beta chain) was sequenced during a study of T cell responses to AZD1222 COVID-19 vaccine. Overall study findings and caveats: Seropositive status at baseline applied to only 6 or 7 AZD1222 recipients. The repertoires were collected only after the peak T cell response. Clonal diversity may have been underestimated in mostly white British donors.

The data were produced by immunoSEQ multiplex PCR, yet TCRdb's version contains in-frame clones alone and is incomplete. This sample has about 150,000 clones; 75% to 90% occur once, and the top ten carry 6.9%. This clone was detected a few times. Its antigen is unknown. Trimming shortened V by 3 bases and J by 3 bases, and 5 bases separated the two germline ends. This CDR3 is built from 12 residues. The sequencing used peripheral blood, collected after recovery from COVID-19. The rearrangement links TRBV12-3 or TRBV12-4 to TRBJ1-1; weak D call: TRBD1 (5 bases). The clonotype originates from an adult who had recovered from COVID-19. The CDR3 loop reads CASSFRDTEAFF. The CDR3, as DNA: TGTGCCAGCAGTTTCAGGGACACTGAAGCTTTCTTT.